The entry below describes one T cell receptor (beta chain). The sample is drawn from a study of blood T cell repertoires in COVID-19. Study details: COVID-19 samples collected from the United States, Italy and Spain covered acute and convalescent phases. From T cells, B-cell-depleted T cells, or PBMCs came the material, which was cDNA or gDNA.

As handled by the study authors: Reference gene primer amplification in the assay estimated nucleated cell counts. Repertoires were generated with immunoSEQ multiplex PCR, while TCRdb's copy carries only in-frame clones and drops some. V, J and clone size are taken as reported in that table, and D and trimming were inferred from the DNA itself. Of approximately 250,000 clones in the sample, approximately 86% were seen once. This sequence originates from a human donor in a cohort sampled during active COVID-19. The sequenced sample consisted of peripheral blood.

CDR3 protein: CASSPIVGMTYEQYF. CDR3 nucleotide sequence: TGTGCCAGCTCACCAATAGTCGGGATGACTTACGAGCAGTACTTC. V gene TRBV18 combines with J gene TRBJ2-7; the D gene is possibly TRBD2 (5 bases). V shed 2 bases and J shed 4 bases, with 15 bases lying between them. The CDR3 length is 15 residues. From germline, CDR1 is KGHSH and CDR2 LQKENI. The complete variable domain, with remaining parts taken from reference TRBV18 and TRBJ2-7, reads NAGVMQNPRHLVRRRGQEARLRCSPMKGHSHVYWYRQLPEEGLKFMVYLQKENIIDESGMPKERFSAEFPKEGPSILRIQQVVRGDSAAYFCASSPIVGMTYEQYFGPGTRLTVT.